The 20 T cell receptor beta chains below were found in one sample sequenced in a study of blood T cell repertoires in COVID-19. Using immunoSEQ multiplex PCR, the repertoire was profiled, and TCRdb retains in-frame clones only, with some absent. Here the sample spans 150,000 to 200,000 clones, approximately 91% being singletons. The sample comprised peripheral blood. The receptor source for this set is a man in his forties or fifties with acute or convalescent COVID-19.

J is TRBJ1-1 and V is TRBV29-1, with D unclear. Germline V gene data show CDR1 as SQVTM and CDR2 as ANQGSEA. V was trimmed by 2 bases and J by 1 base, leaving 14 bases between them. The CDR3 has 15 amino acids. The CDR3 protein is CSVEYAASGNTEAFF. The CDR3 nucleotides are TGCAGCGTTGAATATGCAGCATCAGGGAACACTGAAGCTTTCTTT. Full variable domain (rest looked up from reference TRBV29-1 and TRBJ1-1): SAVISQKPSRDICQRGTSLTIQCQVDSQVTMMFWYRQQPGQSLTLIATANQGSEATYESGFVIDKFPISRPNLTFSTLTVSNMSPEDSSIYLCSVEYAASGNTEAFFGQGTRLTVV.

This chain connects TRBV2 to TRBJ2-3; D perhaps matches TRBD2 (6 bases). This CDR3 comprises 18 residues. Deletions cut 3 bases from V and 2 bases from J, with 21 bases between. CDR1 is SNHLY, CDR2 FYNNEI, per germline. The CDR3 loop reads CASSDQFWGETSTDTQYF. DNA for the CDR3: TGTGCCAGCAGTGATCAATTCTGGGGGGAGACTTCCACAGATACGCAGTATTTT.

The rearrangement uses TRBV13 and TRBJ2-1; 14 bases match TRBD2. The V segment lost 5 bases and the J segment 2 bases; nucleotides outside the gene matches: 5. The CDR3 runs to 17 residues. Looked up from germline, CDR1 is PRHDT and CDR2 is FYEKMQ (reference sequence). CDR3 in DNA: TGTGCCAGCAGCATGAGGACTAGCGGGGGGACCTACAATGAGCAGTTCTTC. Protein: CASSMRTSGGTYNEQFF.

The chain employs TRBV7-3 and TRBJ2-5; 12 bases are a match to TRBD1. V lost 5 bases, J lost 5 bases, and 9 bases stayed unmatched. CDR1 SGHTA and CDR2 FQGTGA come from the germline V gene. This CDR3 spans 16 amino acids. CDR3: CASSDGTGGVGETQYF. CDR3 sequence (DNA): TGTGCCAGCAGCGACGGGACAGGGGGCGTGGGGGAGACCCAGTACTTC.

V and J are TRBV4-2 and TRBJ2-5; the D gene is possibly TRBD2 (6 bases). Deletions cut 1 base from V and 4 bases from J, with 7 bases between. The CDR3 sequence is 13 residues long. Germline V gives CDR1 LGHNA, CDR2 YNFKEQ. In nucleotides, the CDR3 is TGTGCCAGCAGCCAAGGACTAGGAGAGACCCAGTACTTC. Protein sequence: CASSQGLGETQYF.

A remark on this clone: Other DNA sequences in the sample encode the same CDR3. CDR3 protein: CASSPGRLNQPQHF. The CDR3, as DNA: TGTGCCAGCTCACCAGGGAGGCTCAATCAGCCCCAGCATTTT. The V call is TRBV18, the J call TRBJ1-5; D is unclear. The CDR3 contains 14 residues. In germline, CDR1 is KGHSH, CDR2 LQKENI. V was clipped by 2 bases and J by 3 bases, with 8 bases between them.

The V call is TRBV7-3, the J call TRBJ2-2; D is possibly TRBD2 (6 bases). CDR1 SGHTA and CDR2 FQGTGA come from the germline V gene. Trimming took 5 bases from V and 4 from J, leaving 14 bases between them. The CDR3 loop spans 15 amino acids. CDR3 amino acids: CASSKGGASTGELFF. CDR3 in DNA: TGTGCCAGCAGCAAAGGCGGGGCATCCACCGGGGAGCTGTTTTTT.

This chain uses TRBV5-1 with TRBJ2-5, with 9 bases fitting TRBD2. V lost 3 bases and J lost 5; bases outside the gene matches: 17. Germline V gene data show CDR1 as SGHRS and CDR2 as YFSETQ. There are 18 residues in the CDR3. CDR3 sequence: CASSSRWVAGDSRETQYF. The CDR3 DNA reads as TGCGCCAGCAGCTCTCGTTGGGTAGCGGGAGATTCGAGGGAGACCCAGTACTTC.

This clone was seen a handful of times. The chain joins TRBV19 to TRBJ2-7, with TRBD2 as a possible D gene (7 bases). Germline-derived CDR1 and CDR2 are LNHDA and SQIVND (reference sequence). V lost 6 bases and J lost 4, with 16 bases in between. The CDR3 totals 14 residues. CDR3 bases: TGTGCCAGTAGCCCGGCGGGGGCGGGTTACGAGCAGTACTTC. Protein product: CASSPAGAGYEQYF. Full variable domain (missing parts from reference TRBV19 and TRBJ2-7): DGGITQSPKYLFRKEGQNVTLSCEQNLNHDAMYWYRQDPGQGLRLIYYSQIVNDFQKGDIAEGYSVSREKKESFPLTVTSAQKNPTAFYLCASSPAGAGYEQYFGPGTRLTVT.

The chain combines TRBV3-1 (or the pseudogene TRBV3-2) with TRBJ1-5; D gene unclear. V lost 3 bases and J 4 bases, leaving 7 bases between the germline ends. The germline gives CDR1 LGHDT, CDR2 YNNKEL (reference sequence). The CDR3 contains 13 residues. CDR3: CASSQSGNQPQHF. In nucleotides, the CDR3 is TGTGCCAGCAGCCAGTCCGGGAATCAGCCCCAGCATTTT.

The CDR3, as DNA: TGTGCCAGCAGTCCGATTGGACAGGCTAACTATGGCTACACCTTC. It yields the protein CASSPIGQANYGYTF. The V call is TRBV27, the J call TRBJ1-2; the match to TRBD1 covers 7 bases. From germline, CDR1 is MNHEY and CDR2 SMNVEV (reference sequence). This CDR3 has 15 amino acids. Trimming removed 5 bases from V and 0 bases from J; junction bases left unmatched: 6.

The J gene is TRBJ2-2, the V gene TRBV4-2; D possibly corresponds to TRBD2 (6 bases). CDR1 and CDR2 (germline): LGHNA, YNFKEQ. The V gene lost 4 bases and the J gene lost 5 bases, with 14 bases spanning the gap. There are 15 residues in the CDR3. DNA for the CDR3: TGTGCCAGCAGCCCGGGGGTAGCAGGTACCGGGGAGCTGTTTTTT. Encoded protein: CASSPGVAGTGELFF.

The chain has TRBV27 and TRBJ2-3, with D possibly being TRBD1 (5 bases). This CDR3 region has 15 residues. Germline CDR1 MNHEY, CDR2 SMNVEV (reference sequence). V shed 0 bases and J shed 4 bases, with 11 bases lying between them. CDR3 sequence: CASSLSAGWADTQYF. The CDR3 DNA reads as TGTGCCAGCAGTTTATCAGCAGGGTGGGCAGATACGCAGTATTTT.

The rearrangement joins TRBV13 to TRBJ2-5, with TRBD2 identical over 11 bases. Germline V gives CDR1 PRHDT, CDR2 FYEKMQ (reference sequence). CDR3 size: 15 residues. V gave up 6 bases and J gave up 2 bases; unmatched junction bases: 5. This chain's CDR3 is CASSDIAGGQETQYF. Here the CDR3 DNA reads TGTGCCAGCAGTGATATAGCGGGGGGGCAAGAGACCCAGTACTTC.

The chain joins TRBV13 to TRBJ1-3, with D perhaps matching TRBD1 (6 bases). Germline V gives CDR1 PRHDT, CDR2 FYEKMQ (reference sequence). The V gene lost 1 base and the J gene lost 3 bases, with 7 bases spanning the gap. The CDR3 is 14 residues long. DNA for the CDR3: TGTGCCAGCAGCTTAGACAGGGTTGGAAACACCATATATTTT. This encodes CASSLDRVGNTIYF. The full variable domain, in which reference TRBV13 and TRBJ1-3 provide the parts outside the CDR3, is AAGVIQSPRHLIKEKRETATLKCYPIPRHDTVYWYQQGPGQDPQFLISFYEKMQSDKGSIPDRFSAQQFSDYHSELNMSSLELGDSALYFCASSLDRVGNTIYFGEGSWLTVV.

This clone showed up just a few times. The chain employs TRBV6-6 and TRBJ1-2; D is unclear. CDR3 length: 14 residues. Germline V gives CDR1 MNHNY, CDR2 SVGAGI (reference sequence). Trimming took off 6 bases at V and 0 bases at J, with 11 bases between the two ends. The CDR3 coding sequence is TGTGCCAGCAGCACCACACCAGCTAACTATGGCTACACCTTC. This sequence encodes CASSTTPANYGYTF.

V usage is TRBV28 and J usage is TRBJ1-1; maybe TRBD1 (6 bases). The ends were cut back, 3 bases at V and 6 bases at J, with 14 bases in the middle. CDR3 length equals 14 residues. Germline CDR1 is MDHEN and CDR2 is SYDVKM. The CDR3 loop reads CASSFGGGGSEAFF. In DNA, the CDR3 is TGTGCCAGCAGTTTTGGGGGCGGCGGTTCTGAAGCTTTCTTT.

The CDR3 DNA follows: TGTGCCAGCAGCTCACAGGGGATCGAGCAGTACGTC. Its protein product is CASSSQGIEQYV. The rearrangement joins TRBV7-9 to TRBJ2-7; 7 nucleotides align to TRBD1. This CDR3 is 12 amino acids long. Germline trimming cut 4 bases from V and 6 bases from J; bases unmatched to any gene: 3. Germline V gene sequence: CDR1 SEHNR, CDR2 FQNEAQ (reference sequence).

The chain has TRBV27 and TRBJ2-7, with TRBD2 matching 7 bases. From germline, CDR1 is MNHEY and CDR2 SMNVEV (reference sequence). V lost 6 bases to trimming and J lost 2 bases; unmatched junction nucleotides: 13. The CDR3 extends over 16 amino acids. The CDR3 spells CASSPGTNEKPYEQYV. CDR3 in DNA: TGTGCCAGCAGCCCCGGGACTAACGAAAAACCCTACGAGCAGTACGTC.

This clone is a singleton in its sample. V gene TRBV11-2 combines with J gene TRBJ1-1; D gene unclear. CDR1 is SGHAT and CDR2 is FQNNGV in the germline V gene. Trimming removed 3 bases from V and 8 bases from J, with 13 bases in between. The CDR3 has 13 residues. The CDR3 DNA follows: TGTGCCAGCAGCTTCGGAGATACCACCGAAGCTTTCTTT. Amino acids: CASSFGDTTEAFF.